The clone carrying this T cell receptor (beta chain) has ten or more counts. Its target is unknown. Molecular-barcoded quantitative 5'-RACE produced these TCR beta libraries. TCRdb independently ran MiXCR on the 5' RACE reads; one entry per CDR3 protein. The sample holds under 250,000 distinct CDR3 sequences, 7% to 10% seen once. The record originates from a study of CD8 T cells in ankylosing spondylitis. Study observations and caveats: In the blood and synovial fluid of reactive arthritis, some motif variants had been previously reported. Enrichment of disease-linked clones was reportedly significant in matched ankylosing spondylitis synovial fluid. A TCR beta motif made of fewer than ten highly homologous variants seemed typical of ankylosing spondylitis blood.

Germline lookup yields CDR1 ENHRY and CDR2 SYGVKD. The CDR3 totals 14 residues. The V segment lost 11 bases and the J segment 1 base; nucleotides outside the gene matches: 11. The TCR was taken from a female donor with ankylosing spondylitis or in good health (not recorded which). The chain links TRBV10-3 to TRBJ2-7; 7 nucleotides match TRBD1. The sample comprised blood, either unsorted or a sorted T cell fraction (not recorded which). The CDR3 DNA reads TGTGCCCACGGGACAGTAGAAGGGTCCTACGAGCAGTACTTC. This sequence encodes CAHGTVEGSYEQYF.